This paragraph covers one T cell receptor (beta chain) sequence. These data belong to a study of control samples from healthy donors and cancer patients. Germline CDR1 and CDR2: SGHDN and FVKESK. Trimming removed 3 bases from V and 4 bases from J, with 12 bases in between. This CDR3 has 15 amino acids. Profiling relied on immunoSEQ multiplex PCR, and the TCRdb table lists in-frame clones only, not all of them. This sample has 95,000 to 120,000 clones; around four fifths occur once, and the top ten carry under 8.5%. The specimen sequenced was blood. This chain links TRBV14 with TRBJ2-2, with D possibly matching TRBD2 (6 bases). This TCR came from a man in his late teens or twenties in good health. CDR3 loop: CASSHAQRVTGELFF. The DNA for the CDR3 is TGTGCCAGCAGCCACGCCCAGCGGGTCACCGGGGAGCTGTTTTTT.